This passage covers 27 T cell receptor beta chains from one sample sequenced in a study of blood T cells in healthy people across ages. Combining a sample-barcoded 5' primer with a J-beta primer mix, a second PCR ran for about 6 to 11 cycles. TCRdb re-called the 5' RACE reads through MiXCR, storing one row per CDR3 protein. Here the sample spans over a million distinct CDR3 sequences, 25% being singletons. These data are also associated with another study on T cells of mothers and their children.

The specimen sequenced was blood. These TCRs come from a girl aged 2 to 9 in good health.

DNA for the CDR3: TGCAGCGTTGACCCAGGACAGGGGCCAGATACGCAGTATTTT. Translating it yields CSVDPGQGPDTQYF. This sequence joins TRBV29-1 and TRBJ2-3, with 9 bases matching TRBD1. The CDR3 consists of 14 residues. V shed 3 bases, J shed 4 bases, and the junction held 5 bases outside the gene matches. Germline values: CDR1 SQVTM, CDR2 ANQGSEA.

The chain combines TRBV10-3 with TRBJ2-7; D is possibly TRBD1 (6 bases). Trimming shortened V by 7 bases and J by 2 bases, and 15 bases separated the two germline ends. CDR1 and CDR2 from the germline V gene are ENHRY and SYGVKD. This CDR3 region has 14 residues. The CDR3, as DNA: TGTGCCATCATGTCACAGGGAGCTACCTACGAGCAGTACTTC. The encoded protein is CAIMSQGATYEQYF.

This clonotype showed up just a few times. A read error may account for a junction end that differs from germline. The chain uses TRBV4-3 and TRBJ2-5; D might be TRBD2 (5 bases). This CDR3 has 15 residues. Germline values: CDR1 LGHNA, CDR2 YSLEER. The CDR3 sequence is CASSQVLGNQEAQYF. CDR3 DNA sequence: TGCGCCAGCAGCCAAGTACTAGGCAACCAAGAGGCCCAGTACTTC.

DNA of the CDR3: TGCAGTGCTAGAGAATGGGGGGAGACCCAGTACTTC. Protein product: CSAREWGETQYF. V and J are TRBV20-1 and TRBJ2-5; either TRBD1 or TRBD2 may supply D (5 bases each). This CDR3 has 12 residues. Germline loops: CDR1 DFQATT, CDR2 SNEGSKA (reference sequence). The ends were cut back, 0 bases at V and 5 bases at J, with 7 bases in the middle.

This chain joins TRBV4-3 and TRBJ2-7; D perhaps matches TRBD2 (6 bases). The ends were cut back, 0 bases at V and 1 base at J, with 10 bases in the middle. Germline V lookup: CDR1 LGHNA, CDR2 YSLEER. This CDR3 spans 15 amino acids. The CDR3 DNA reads TGCGCCAGCAGCCAAGATACGGGACTTTCCTACGAGCAGTACTTC. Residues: CASSQDTGLSYEQYF.

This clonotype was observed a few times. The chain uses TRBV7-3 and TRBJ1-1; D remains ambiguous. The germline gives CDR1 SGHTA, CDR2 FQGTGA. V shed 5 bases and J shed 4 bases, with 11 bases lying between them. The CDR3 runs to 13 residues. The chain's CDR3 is CASSTGGVTEAFF. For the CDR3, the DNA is TGTGCCAGCAGCACCGGCGGGGTCACTGAAGCTTTCTTT.

The CDR3 DNA reads as TGCGCCAGCAGCTTGGAAGCTGAGGGCGAGCAGTACTTC. Its protein is CASSLEAEGEQYF. The chain couples TRBV5-1 to TRBJ2-1; D perhaps matches TRBD2 (5 bases). The end of the DNA fits TRBJ2-7 better, so the J call may be wrong. Germline lookup yields CDR1 SGHRS and CDR2 YFSETQ. The CDR3 runs 13 residues.

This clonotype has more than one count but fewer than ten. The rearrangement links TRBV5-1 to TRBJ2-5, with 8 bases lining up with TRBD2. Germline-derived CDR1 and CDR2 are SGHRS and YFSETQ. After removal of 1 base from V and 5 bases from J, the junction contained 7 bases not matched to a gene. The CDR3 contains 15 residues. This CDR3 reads CASSLRAGVTETQYF. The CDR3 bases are TGCGCCAGCAGCTTGCGAGCGGGAGTAACGGAGACCCAGTACTTC.

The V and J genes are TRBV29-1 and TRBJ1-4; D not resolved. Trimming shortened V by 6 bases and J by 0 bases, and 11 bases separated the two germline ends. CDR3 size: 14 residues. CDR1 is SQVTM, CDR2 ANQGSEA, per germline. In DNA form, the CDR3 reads TGCAGCGTGGGAAAAGTTGCAACTAATGAAAAACTGTTTTTT. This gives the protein CSVGKVATNEKLFF. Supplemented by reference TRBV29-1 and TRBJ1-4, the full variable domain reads SAVISQKPSRDICQRGTSLTIQCQVDSQVTMMFWYRQQPGQSLTLIATANQGSEATYESGFVIDKFPISRPNLTFSTLTVSNMSPEDSSIYLCSVGKVATNEKLFFGSGTQLSVL.

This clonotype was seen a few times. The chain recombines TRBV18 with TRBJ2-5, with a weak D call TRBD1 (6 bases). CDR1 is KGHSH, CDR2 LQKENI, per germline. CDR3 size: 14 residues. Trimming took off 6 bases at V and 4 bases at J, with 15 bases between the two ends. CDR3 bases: TGTGCCAGCTCTTATGAGGGGGATGGAGAGACCCAGTACTTC. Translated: CASSYEGDGETQYF.

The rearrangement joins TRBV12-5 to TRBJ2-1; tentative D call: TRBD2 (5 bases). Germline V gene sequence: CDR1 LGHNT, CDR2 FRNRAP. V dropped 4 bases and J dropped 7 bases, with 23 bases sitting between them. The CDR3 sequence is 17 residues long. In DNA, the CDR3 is TGTGCTAGTGGTTCCCTCCTTAAATCCTCGAGCGGTAATGAGCAGTTCTTC. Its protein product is CASGSLLKSSSGNEQFF. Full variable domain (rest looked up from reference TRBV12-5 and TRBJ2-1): DARVTQTPRHKVTEMGQEVTMRCQPILGHNTVFWYRQTMMQGLELLAYFRNRAPLDDSGMPKDRFSAEMPDATLATLKIQPSEPRDSAVYFCASGSLLKSSSGNEQFFGPGTRLTVL.

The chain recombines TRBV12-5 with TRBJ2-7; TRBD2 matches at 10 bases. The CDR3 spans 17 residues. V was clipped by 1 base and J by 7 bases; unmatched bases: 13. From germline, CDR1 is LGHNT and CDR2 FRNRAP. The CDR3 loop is CASGLAPLAGTLLEQYF. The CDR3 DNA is TGTGCTAGTGGTTTGGCCCCACTAGCGGGAACTCTTTTAGAGCAGTACTTC. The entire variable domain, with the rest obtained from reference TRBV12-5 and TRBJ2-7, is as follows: DARVTQTPRHKVTEMGQEVTMRCQPILGHNTVFWYRQTMMQGLELLAYFRNRAPLDDSGMPKDRFSAEMPDATLATLKIQPSEPRDSAVYFCASGLAPLAGTLLEQYFGPGTRLTVT.

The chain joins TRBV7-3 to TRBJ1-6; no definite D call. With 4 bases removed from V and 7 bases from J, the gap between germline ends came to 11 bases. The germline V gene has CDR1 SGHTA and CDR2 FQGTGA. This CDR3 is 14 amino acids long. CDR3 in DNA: TGTGCCAGCAGCTACGGGGTCGAAAATTCACCCCTCCACTTT. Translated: CASSYGVENSPLHF.

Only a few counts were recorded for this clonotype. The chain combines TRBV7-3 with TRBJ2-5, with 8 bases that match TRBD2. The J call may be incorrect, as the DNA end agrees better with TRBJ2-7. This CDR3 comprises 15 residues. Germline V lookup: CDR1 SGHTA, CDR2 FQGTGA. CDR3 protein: CASSLRGGRSYEQYF. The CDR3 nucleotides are TGTGCCAGCAGCTTACGGGGGGGTCGTTCCTACGAGCAGTACTTC.

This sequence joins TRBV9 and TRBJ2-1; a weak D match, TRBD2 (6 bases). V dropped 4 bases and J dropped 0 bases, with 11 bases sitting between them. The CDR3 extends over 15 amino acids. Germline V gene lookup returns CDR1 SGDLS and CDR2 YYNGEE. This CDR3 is CASSRGTYSYNEQFF. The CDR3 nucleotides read TGTGCCAGCAGCCGAGGGACTTACTCCTACAATGAGCAGTTCTTC.

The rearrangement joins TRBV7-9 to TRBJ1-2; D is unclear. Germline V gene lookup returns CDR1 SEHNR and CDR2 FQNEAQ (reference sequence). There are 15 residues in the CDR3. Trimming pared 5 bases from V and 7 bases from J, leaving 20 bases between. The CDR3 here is CASSPTSGFIRGYTF. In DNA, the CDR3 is TGTGCCAGCAGCCCCACGTCGGGTTTTATTCGTGGCTACACCTTC.

This chain's CDR3 is CASRGFRTGTDTQYF. The CDR3 DNA follows: TGTGCCAGCAGGGGTTTCAGGACAGGCACAGATACGCAGTATTTT. This chain links TRBV27 with TRBJ2-3; D possibly corresponds to TRBD1 (6 bases). CDR1 and CDR2 (germline): MNHEY, SMNVEV (reference sequence). Trimming shortened V by 6 bases and J by 1 base, and 14 bases separated the two germline ends. This CDR3 has 15 amino acids.

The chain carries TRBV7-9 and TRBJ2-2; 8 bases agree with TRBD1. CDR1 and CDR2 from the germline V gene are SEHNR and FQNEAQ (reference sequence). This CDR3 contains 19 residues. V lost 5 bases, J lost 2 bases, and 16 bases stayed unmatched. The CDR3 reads CASSADRTDRVVNTGELFF. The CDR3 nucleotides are TGTGCCAGCAGCGCGGACCGAACGGACAGGGTGGTTAACACCGGGGAGCTGTTTTTT.

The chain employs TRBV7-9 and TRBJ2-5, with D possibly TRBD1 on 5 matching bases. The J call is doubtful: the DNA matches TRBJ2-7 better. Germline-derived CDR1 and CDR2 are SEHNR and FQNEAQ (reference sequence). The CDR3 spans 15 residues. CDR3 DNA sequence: TGTGCCAGCAGCTTAGAAGACAGTCCTACGTACGAGCAGTACTTC. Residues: CASSLEDSPTYEQYF.

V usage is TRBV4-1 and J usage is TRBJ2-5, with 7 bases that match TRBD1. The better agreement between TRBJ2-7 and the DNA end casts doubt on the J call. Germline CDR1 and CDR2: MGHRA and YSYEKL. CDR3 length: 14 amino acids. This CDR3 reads CASSRLGQLYEQYF. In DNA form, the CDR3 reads TGCGCCAGCAGCCGATTGGGACAGCTCTACGAGCAGTACTTC.

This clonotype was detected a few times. CDR3 bases: TGTGCCAGCAGCTGGGGTTTTTCGGACACCGGGGAGCTGTTTTTT. It codes for CASSWGFSDTGELFF. The V and J genes are TRBV3-1 and TRBJ2-2; the D is unclear. The CDR3 extends over 15 amino acids. In germline, CDR1 is LGHDT, CDR2 YNNKEL (reference sequence). V lost 5 bases and J 3 bases, leaving 13 bases between the germline ends.

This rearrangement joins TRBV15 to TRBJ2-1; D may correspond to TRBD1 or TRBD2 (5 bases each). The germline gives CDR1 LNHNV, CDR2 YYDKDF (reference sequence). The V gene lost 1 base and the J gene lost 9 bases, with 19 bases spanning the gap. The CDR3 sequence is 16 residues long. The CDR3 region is CATSRGGSERVGEQFF. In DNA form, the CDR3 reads TGTGCCACCAGCAGAGGGGGGAGCGAGAGGGTCGGTGAGCAGTTCTTC.

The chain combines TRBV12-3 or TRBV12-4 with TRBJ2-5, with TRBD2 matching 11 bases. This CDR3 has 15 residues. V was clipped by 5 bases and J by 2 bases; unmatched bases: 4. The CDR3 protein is CASSPTSGVQETQYF. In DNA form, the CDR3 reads TGTGCCAGCAGTCCGACTAGCGGGGTACAAGAGACCCAGTACTTC.

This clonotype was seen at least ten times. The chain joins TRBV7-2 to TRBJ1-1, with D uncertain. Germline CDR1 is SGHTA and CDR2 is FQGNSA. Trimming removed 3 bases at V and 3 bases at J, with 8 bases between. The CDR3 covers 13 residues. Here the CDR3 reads CASSFAEDTEAFF. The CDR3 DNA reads TGTGCCAGCAGCTTCGCAGAGGACACTGAAGCTTTCTTT.

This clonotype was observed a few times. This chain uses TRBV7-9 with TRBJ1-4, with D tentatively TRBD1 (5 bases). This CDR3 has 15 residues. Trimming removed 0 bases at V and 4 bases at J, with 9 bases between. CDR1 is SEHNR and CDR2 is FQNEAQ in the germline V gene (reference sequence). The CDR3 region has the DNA TGTGCCAGCAGCTTAGCGGGGACCCTTAATGAAAAACTGTTTTTT. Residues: CASSLAGTLNEKLFF.

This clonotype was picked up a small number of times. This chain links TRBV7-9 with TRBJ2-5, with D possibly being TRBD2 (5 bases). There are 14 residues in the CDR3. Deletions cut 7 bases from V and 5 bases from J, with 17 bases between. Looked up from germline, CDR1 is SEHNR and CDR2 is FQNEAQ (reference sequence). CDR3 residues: CASTEGSEEETQYF. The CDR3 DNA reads TGTGCCAGCACCGAAGGGTCGGAGGAGGAGACCCAGTACTTC. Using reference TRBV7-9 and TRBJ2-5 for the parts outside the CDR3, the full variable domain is DTGVSQNPRHKITKRGQNVTFRCDPISEHNRLYWYRQTLGQGPEFLTYFQNEAQLEKSRLLSDRFSAERPKGSFSTLEIQRTEQGDSAMYLCASTEGSEEETQYFGPGTRLLVL.

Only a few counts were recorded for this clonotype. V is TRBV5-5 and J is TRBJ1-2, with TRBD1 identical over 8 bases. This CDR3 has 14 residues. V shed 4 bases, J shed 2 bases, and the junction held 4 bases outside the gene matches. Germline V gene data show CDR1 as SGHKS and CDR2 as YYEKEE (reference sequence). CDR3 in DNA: TGTGCCAGCAGCATGGGACAGGTGAACTATGGCTACACCTTC. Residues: CASSMGQVNYGYTF. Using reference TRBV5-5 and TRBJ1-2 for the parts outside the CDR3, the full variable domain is DAGVTQSPTHLIKTRGQQVTLRCSPISGHKSVSWYQQVLGQGPQFIFQYYEKEERGRGNFPDRFSARQFPNYSSELNVNALLLGDSALYLCASSMGQVNYGYTFGSGTRLTVV.